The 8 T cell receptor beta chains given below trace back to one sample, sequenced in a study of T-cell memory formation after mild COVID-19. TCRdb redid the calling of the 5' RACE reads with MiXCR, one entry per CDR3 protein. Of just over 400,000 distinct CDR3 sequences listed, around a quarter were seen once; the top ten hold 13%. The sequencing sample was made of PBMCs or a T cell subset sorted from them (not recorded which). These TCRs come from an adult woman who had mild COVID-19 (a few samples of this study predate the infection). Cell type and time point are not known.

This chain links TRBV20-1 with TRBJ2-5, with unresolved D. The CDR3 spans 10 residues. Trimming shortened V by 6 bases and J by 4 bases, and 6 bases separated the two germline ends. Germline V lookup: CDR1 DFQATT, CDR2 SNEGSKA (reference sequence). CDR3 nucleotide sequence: TGCAGTGCGACCCTAGAGACCCAGTACTTC. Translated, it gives CSATLETQYF.

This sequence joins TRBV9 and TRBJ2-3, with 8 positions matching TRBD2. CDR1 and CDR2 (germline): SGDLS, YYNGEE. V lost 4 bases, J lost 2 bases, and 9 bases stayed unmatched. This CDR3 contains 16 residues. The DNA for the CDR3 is TGTGCCAGCAGCCCTTCAGCGGGGGTGACCACAGATACGCAGTATTTT. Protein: CASSPSAGVTTDTQYF.

CDR3 sequence reads: CSAAKADRSTDTQYF. For the CDR3, the DNA is TGCAGTGCAGCAAAAGCGGACCGTAGCACAGATACGCAGTATTTT. The rearrangement links TRBV20-1 to TRBJ2-3, with a weak D call TRBD2 (5 bases). Germline V gives CDR1 DFQATT, CDR2 SNEGSKA (reference sequence). The V gene lost 6 bases and the J gene lost 0 bases, with 16 bases spanning the gap. The CDR3 totals 15 residues.

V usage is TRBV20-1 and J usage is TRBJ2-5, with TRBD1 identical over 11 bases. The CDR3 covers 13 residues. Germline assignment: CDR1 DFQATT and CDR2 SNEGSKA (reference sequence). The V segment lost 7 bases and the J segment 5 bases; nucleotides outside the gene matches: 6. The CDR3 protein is CSGRTGGWETQYF. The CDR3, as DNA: TGCAGTGGCCGGACAGGGGGCTGGGAGACCCAGTACTTC.

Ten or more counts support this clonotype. The CDR3 is CARQLAGGPHEQFF. The CDR3 bases are TGTGCCCGTCAACTAGCGGGAGGGCCCCATGAGCAGTTCTTC. This rearrangement joins TRBV6-4 to TRBJ2-1, with 13 bases identical to TRBD2. This CDR3 is built from 14 residues. J lost 8 bases, V lost 11 bases, and 9 bases had no gene match. Per the germline V gene, CDR1 is MRHNA and CDR2 is SNTAGT.

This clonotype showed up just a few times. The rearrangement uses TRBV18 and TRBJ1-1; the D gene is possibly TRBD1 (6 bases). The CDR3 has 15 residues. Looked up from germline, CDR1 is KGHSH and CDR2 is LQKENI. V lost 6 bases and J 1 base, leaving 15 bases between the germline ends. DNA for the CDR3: TGTGCCAGCTCCCTATCGGGGGGGGCGAACACTGAAGCTTTCTTT. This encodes CASSLSGGANTEAFF. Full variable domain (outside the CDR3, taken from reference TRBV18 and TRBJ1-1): NAGVMQNPRHLVRRRGQEARLRCSPMKGHSHVYWYRQLPEEGLKFMVYLQKENIIDESGMPKERFSAEFPKEGPSILRIQQVVRGDSAAYFCASSLSGGANTEAFFGQGTRLTVV.

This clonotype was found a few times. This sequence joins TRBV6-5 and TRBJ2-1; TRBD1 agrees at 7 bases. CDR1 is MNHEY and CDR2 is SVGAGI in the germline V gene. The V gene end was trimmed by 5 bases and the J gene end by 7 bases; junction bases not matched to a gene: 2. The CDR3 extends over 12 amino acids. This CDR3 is CASSNRGNEQFF. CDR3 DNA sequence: TGTGCCAGCAGTAACAGGGGTAATGAGCAGTTCTTC.

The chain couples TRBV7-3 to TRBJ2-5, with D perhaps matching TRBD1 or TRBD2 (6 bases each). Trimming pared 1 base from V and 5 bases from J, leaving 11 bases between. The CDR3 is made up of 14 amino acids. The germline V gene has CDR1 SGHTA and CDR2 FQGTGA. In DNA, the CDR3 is TGTGCCAGCAGCTTAATAGGGGGGCCGGAGACCCAGTACTTC. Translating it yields CASSLIGGPETQYF.